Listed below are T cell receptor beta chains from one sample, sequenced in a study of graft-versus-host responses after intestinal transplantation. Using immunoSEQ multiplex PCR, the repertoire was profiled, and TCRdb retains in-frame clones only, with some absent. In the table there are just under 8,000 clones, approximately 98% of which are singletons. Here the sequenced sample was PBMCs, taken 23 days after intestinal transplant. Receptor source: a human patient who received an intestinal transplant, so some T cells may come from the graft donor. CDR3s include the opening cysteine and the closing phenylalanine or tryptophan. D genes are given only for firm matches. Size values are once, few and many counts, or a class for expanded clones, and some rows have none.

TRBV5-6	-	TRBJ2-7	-	CASSLVGGREQYF	TGTGCCAGCAGCTTGGTAGGTGGCCGTGAGCAGTACTTC
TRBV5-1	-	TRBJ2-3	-	CASSLLGSPRTDTQYF	TGCGCCAGCAGCTTGTTGGGGAGCCCGAGGACAGATACGCAGTATTTT
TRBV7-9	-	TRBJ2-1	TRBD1	CASRWTGGSDEQFF	TGTGCCAGCAGGTGGACAGGGGGCAGCGATGAGCAGTTCTTC
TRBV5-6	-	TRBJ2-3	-	CASSLQETDTQYF	TGTGCCAGCAGCTTGCAGGAGACAGATACGCAGTATTTT
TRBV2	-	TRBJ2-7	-	CASSEARRTYEQYF	TGTGCCAGCAGTGAAGCGCGTAGAACATACGAGCAGTACTTC
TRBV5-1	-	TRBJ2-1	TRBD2	CASSLWVAGGINEQFF	TGCGCCAGCAGCTTGTGGGTAGCGGGAGGGATCAATGAGCAGTTCTTC
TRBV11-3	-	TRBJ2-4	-	CASSLVHHKIQYF	TGTGCCAGCAGCTTAGTCCATCATAAAATTCAGTACTTC
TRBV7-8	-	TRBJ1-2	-	CASSSFYVSTKDYGYTF	TGTGCCAGCAGTTCTTTTTACGTTTCTACAAAGGATTATGGCTACACCTTC
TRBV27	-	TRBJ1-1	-	CASRDSNTEAFF	TGTGCCAGCAGGGACAGCAACACTGAAGCTTTCTTT
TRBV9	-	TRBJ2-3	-	CASSVGAGGTDTQYF	TGTGCCAGCAGCGTAGGGGCAGGGGGCACAGATACGCAGTATTTT
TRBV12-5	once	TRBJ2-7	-	CASANQVDSYIPYEQYF	TGTGCTAGTGCGAACCAGGTGGACAGTTATATCCCTTACGAGCAGTACTTC
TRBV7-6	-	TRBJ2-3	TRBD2	CASSRLGSGASTDTQYF	TGTGCCAGCAGCCGACTTGGTAGCGGGGCTTCCACAGATACGCAGTATTTT
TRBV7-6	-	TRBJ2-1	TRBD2	CASSLLQGLAGVSDEQFF	TGTGCCAGCAGCTTATTGCAGGGACTAGCGGGAGTGTCGGATGAGCAGTTCTTC
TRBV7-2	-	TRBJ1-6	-	CASSPPDGLDSPLHF	TGTGCCAGCAGCCCCCCGGACGGACTTGATTCACCCCTCCACTTT
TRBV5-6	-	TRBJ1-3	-	CASSPGSRNGFSGNTIYF	TGTGCCAGCAGCCCGGGGAGCAGGAATGGGTTCTCTGGAAACACCATATATTTT
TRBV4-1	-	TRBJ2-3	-	CASRGQGVGTDTQYF	TGCGCCAGCCGGGGGCAGGGCGTCGGCACAGATACGCAGTATTTT